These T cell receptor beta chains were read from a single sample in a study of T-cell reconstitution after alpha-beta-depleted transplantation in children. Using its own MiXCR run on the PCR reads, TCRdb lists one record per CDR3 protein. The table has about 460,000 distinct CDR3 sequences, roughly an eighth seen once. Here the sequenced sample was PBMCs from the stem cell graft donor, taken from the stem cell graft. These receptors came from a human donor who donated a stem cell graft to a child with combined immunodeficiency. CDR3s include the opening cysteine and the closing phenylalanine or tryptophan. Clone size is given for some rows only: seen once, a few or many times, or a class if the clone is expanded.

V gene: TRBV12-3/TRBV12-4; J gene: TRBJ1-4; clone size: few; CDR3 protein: CASRTDSEKLFF
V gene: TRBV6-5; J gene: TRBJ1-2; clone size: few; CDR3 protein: CASSYRRNSASPNYGYTF
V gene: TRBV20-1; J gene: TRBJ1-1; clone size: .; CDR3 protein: CSARAPGQVSEAFF
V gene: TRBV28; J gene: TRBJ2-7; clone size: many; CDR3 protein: CASSPGNWLASRYEQYF
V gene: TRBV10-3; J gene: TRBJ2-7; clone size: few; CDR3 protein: CAISEFGTSGDEQYF
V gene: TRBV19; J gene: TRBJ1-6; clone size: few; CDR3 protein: CASSMTGALGPLHF
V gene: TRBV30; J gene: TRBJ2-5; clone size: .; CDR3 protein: CAWSGLRQETQYF
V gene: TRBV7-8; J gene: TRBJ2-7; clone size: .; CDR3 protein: CASSPRYEQYF
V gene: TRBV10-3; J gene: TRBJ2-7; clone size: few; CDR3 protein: CAISEATGLEQYF
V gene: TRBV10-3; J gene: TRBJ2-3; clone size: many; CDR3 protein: CATAGADTQYF
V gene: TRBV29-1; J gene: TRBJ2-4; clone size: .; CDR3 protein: CGVSDPLSGRSAKNIQYF
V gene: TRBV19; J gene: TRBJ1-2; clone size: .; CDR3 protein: CASSIASKNYGYTF
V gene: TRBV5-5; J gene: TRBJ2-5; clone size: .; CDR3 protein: CASSLSWGQETQYF
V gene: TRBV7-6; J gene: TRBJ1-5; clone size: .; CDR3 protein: CASSLEFGQPQHF
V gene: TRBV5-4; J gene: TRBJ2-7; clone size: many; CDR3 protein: CASSLELGPSYEQYF
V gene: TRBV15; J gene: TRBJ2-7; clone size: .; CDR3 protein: CATSRDLLAGGPLYEQYF
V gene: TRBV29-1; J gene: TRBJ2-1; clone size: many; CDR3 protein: CSVDRLAVNNEQFF
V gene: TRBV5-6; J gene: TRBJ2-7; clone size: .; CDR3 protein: CASSSMGGQVSYEQYF
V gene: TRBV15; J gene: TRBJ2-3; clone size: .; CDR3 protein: CATSTTSFGTDTQYF
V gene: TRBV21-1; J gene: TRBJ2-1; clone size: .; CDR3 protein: CASSSSSGRAVDEQFF
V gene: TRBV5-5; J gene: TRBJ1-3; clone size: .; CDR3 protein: CASSLRGEGGNTIYF
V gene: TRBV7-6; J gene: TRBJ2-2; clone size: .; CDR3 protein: CASSLGSGGPTGELFF
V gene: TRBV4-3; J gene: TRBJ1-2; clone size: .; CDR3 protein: CASSQVDSYGYTF
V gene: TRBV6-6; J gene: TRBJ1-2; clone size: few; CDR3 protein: CASSYVGDYGYTF
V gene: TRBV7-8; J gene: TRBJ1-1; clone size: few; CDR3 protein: CASRPGTENTEAFF
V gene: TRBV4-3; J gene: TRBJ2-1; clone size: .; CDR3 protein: CASSILAGPYNEQFF
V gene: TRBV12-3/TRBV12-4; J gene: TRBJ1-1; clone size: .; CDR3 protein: CASSAQGMGTEAFF
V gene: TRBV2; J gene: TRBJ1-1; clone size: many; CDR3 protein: CASSGGDGTEAFF
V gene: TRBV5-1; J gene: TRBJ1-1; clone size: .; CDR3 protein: CASSLGSQGTEAFF
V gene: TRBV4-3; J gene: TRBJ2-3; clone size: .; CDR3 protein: CASSELTSPDTQYF
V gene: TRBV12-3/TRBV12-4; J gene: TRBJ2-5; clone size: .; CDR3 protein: CASSFSRAQETQYF
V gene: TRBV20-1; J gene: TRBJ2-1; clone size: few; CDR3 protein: CSARDSRFF
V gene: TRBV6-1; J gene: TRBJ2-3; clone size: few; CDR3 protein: CASRSPGSDDTQYF
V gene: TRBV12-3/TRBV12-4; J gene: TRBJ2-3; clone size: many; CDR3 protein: CASSLFPDTQYF
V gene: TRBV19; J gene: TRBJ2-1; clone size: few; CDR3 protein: CASIVGLVPYNEQFF
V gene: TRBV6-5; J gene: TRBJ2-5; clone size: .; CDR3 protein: CASSYRLIAAEPETQYF
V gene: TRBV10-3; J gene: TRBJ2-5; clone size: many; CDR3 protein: CAISVGAGSQETQYF
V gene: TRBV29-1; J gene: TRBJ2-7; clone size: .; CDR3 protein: CSVVVVAGVNEQYF
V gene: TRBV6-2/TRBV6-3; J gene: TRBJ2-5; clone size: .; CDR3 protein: CASSLPLAEETQYF
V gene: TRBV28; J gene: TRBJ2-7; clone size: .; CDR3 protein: CASSPHRGRNEQYF
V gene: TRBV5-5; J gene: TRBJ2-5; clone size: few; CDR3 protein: CAYQPDGVRRMQETQYF
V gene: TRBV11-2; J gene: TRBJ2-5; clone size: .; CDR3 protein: CASSPEWGEETQYF
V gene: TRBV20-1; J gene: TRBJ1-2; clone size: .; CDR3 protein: CSARGTGEYDGYTF
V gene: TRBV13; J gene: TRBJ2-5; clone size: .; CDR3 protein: CASSLPLEGGSQETQYF
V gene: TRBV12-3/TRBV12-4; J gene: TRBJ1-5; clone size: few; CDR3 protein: CASSAYEGPSNQPQHF
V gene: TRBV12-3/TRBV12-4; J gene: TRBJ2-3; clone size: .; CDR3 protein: CASTPLAPSGFTDTQYF